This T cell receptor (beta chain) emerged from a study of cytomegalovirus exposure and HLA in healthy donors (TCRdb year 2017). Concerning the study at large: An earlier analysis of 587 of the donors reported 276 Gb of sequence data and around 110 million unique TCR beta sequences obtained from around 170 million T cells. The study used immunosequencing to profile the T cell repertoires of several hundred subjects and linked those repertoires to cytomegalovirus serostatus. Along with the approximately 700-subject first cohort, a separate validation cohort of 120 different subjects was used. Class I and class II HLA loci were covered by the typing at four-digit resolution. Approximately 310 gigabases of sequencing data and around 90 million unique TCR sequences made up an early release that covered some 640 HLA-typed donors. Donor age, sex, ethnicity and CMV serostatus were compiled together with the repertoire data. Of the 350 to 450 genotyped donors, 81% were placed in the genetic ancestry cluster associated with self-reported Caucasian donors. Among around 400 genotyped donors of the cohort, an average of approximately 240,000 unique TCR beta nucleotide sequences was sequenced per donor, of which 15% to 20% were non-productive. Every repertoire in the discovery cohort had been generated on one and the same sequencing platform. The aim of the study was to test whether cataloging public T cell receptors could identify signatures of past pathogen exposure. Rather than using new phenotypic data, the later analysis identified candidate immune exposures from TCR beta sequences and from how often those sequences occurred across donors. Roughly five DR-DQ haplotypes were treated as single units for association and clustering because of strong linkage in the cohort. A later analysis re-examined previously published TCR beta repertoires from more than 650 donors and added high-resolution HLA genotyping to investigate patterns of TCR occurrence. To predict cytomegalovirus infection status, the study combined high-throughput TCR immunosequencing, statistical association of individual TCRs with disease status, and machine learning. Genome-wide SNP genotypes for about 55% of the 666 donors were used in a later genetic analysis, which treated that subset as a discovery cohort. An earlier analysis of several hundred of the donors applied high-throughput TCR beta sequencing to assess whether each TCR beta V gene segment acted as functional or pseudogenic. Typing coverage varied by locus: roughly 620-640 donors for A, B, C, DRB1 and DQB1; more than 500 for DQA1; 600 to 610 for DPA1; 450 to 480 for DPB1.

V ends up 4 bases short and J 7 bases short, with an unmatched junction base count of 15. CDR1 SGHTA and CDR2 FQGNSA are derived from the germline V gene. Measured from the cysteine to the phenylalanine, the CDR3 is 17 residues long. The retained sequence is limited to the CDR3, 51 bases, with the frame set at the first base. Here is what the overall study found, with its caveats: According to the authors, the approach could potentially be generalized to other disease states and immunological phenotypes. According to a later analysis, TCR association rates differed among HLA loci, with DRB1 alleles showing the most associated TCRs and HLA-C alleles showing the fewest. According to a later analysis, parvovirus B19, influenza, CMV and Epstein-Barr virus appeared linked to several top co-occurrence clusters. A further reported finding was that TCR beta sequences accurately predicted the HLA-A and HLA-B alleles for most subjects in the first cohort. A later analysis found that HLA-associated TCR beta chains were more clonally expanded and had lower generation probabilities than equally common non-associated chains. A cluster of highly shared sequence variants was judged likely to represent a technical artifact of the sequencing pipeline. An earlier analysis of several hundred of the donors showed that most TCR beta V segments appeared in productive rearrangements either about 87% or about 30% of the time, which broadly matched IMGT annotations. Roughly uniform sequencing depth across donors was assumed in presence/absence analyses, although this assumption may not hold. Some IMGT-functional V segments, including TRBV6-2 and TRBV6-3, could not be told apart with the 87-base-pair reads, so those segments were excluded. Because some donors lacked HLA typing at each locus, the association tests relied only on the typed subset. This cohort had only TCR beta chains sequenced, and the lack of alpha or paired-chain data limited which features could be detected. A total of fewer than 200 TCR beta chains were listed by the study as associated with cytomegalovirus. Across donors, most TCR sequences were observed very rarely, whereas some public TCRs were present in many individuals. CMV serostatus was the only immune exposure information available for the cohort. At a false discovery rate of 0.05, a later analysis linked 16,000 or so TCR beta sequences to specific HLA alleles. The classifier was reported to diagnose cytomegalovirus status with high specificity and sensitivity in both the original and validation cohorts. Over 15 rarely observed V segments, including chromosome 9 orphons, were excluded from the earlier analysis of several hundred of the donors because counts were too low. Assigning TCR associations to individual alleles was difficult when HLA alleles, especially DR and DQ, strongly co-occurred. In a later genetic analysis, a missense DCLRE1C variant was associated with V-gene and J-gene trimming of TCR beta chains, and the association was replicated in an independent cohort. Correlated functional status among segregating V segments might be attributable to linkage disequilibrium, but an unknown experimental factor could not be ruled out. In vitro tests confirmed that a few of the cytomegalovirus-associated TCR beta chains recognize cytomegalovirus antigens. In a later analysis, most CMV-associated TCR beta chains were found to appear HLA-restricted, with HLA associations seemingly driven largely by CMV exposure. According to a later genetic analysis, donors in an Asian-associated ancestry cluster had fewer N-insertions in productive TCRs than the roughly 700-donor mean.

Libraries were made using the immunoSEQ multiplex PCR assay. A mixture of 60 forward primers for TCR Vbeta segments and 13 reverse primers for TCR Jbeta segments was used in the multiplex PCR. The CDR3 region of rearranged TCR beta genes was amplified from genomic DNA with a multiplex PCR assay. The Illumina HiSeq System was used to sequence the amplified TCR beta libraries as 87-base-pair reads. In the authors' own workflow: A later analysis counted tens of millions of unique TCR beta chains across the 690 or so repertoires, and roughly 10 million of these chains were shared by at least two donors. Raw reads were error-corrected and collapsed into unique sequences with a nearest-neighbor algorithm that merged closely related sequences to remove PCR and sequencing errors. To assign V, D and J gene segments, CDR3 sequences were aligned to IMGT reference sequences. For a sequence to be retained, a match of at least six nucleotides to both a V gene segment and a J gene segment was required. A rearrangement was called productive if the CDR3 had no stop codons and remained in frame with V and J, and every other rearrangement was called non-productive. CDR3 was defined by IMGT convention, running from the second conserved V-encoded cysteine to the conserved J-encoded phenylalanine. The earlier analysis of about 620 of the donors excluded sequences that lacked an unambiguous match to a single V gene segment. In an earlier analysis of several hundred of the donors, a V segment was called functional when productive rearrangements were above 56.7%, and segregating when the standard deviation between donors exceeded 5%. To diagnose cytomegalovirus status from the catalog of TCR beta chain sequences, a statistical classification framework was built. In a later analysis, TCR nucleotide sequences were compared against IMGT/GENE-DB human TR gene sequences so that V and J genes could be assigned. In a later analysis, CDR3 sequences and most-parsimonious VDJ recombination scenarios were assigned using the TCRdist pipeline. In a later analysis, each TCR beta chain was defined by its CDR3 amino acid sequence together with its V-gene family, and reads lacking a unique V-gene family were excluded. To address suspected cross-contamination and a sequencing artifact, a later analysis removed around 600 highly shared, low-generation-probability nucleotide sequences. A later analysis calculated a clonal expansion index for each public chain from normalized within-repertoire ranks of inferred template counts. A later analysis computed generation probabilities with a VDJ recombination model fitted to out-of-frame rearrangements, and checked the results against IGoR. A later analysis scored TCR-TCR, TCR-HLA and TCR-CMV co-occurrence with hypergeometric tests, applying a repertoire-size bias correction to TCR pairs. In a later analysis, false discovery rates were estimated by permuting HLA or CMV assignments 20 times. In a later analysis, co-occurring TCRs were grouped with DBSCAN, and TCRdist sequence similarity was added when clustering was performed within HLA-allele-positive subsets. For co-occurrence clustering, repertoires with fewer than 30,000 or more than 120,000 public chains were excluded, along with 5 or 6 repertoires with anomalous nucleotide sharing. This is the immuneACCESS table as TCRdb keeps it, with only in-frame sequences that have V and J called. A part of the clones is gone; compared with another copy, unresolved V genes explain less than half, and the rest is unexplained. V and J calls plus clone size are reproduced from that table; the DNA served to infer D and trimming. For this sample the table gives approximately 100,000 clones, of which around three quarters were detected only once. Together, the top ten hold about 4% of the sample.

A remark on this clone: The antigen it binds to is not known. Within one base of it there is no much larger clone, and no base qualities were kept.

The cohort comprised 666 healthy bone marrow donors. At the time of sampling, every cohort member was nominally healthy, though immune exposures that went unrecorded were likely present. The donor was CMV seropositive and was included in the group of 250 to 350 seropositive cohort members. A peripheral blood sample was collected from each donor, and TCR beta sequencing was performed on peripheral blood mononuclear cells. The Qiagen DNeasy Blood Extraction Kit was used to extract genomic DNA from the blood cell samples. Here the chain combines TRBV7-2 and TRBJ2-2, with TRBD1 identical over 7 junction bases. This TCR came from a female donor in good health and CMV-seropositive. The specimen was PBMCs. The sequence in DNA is TGTGCCAGCAGCTACTCTCTAGACAGGGCGTTCGTCGGGGAGCTGTTTTTT. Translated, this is CASSYSLDRAFVGELFF.